A selection of T cell receptor beta chains follows, all from one sample in a study of blood T cell repertoires in COVID-19. The method was immunoSEQ multiplex PCR; TCRdb's version includes in-frame clones alone and lacks a portion of them. The sample has hundreds of thousands of clones; about 90% are singletons. What was sequenced was peripheral blood. The receptors were gathered from a woman under 40 with COVID-19, enrolled during active disease. CDR3s include the opening cysteine and the closing phenylalanine or tryptophan.

CDR3 protein: CASSESRAGGNGGGYTF; J gene: TRBJ1-2; V gene: TRBV10-2
CDR3 protein: CASRPRDRGRIYGYTF; J gene: TRBJ1-2; V gene: TRBV28
CDR3 protein: CASRGGTSGRGVIRFEQFF; J gene: TRBJ2-1; V gene: TRBV10-1
CDR3 protein: CASSQERRSYEQYF; J gene: TRBJ2-7; V gene: TRBV23-1
CDR3 protein: CASSPRGNYGYTF; J gene: TRBJ1-2; V gene: TRBV19
CDR3 protein: CSVLGTVTSSYNEQFF; J gene: TRBJ2-1; V gene: TRBV29-1
CDR3 protein: CASSQDRTGTGTGYTF; J gene: TRBJ1-2; V gene: TRBV4-2
CDR3 protein: CASSESRGSYGYTF; J gene: TRBJ1-2; V gene: TRBV10-2
CDR3 protein: CASSLVTVPYEQYF; J gene: TRBJ2-7; V gene: TRBV5-6
CDR3 protein: CASSSPLNTEAFF; J gene: TRBJ1-1; V gene: TRBV28
CDR3 protein: CASSQPPGIGSTDTQYF; J gene: TRBJ2-3; V gene: TRBV4-1
CDR3 protein: CASSQRDEKLFF; J gene: TRBJ1-4; V gene: TRBV28
CDR3 protein: CATEGQSYEQYF; J gene: TRBJ2-7; V gene: TRBV10-3
CDR3 protein: CASSGDGTANQPQHF; J gene: TRBJ1-5; V gene: TRBV9
CDR3 protein: CASSLSDRETEAFF; J gene: TRBJ1-1; V gene: TRBV3-1/TRBV3-2
CDR3 protein: CSVRPLPFGLAGGAGRSDTQYF; J gene: TRBJ2-3; V gene: TRBV29-1
CDR3 protein: CASTPGGDTQYF; J gene: TRBJ2-3; V gene: TRBV9
CDR3 protein: CASSQSPGQGILGAEAFF; J gene: TRBJ1-1; V gene: TRBV5-4
CDR3 protein: CASSNLAGVQETQYF; J gene: TRBJ2-5; V gene: TRBV7-2
CDR3 protein: CASSPEALNYGYTF; J gene: TRBJ1-2; V gene: TRBV7-2
CDR3 protein: CASSQDRDRDPPNEQFF; J gene: TRBJ2-1; V gene: TRBV4-3
CDR3 protein: CASSQDVSVVRGYTF; J gene: TRBJ1-2; V gene: TRBV4-2
CDR3 protein: CATILFAGATDTQYF; J gene: TRBJ2-3; V gene: TRBV7-2
CDR3 protein: CASTGQGFGEAFF; J gene: TRBJ1-1; V gene: TRBV19
CDR3 protein: CASSLAGGAFF; J gene: TRBJ1-1; V gene: TRBV5-8
CDR3 protein: CSALVNNEQFF; J gene: TRBJ2-1; V gene: TRBV29-1
CDR3 protein: CAISESSQGHEQYF; J gene: TRBJ2-7; V gene: TRBV10-3
CDR3 protein: CASSNPGVGELFF; J gene: TRBJ2-2; V gene: TRBV27
CDR3 protein: CASSEPSGRVTEQFF; J gene: TRBJ2-1; V gene: TRBV6-1
CDR3 protein: CASSDTSGLSEKLFF; J gene: TRBJ1-4; V gene: TRBV5-4
CDR3 protein: CASSLGRRQGEGLGYTF; J gene: TRBJ1-2; V gene: TRBV28
CDR3 protein: CASSSGSGSPDTQYF; J gene: TRBJ2-3; V gene: TRBV10-1
CDR3 protein: CASRSRDRVDSGNTIYF; J gene: TRBJ1-3; V gene: TRBV7-9
CDR3 protein: CASSLVSVGGTYNEQFF; J gene: TRBJ2-1; V gene: TRBV7-9
CDR3 protein: CASSPPGASYNEQFF; J gene: TRBJ2-1; V gene: TRBV6-6
CDR3 protein: CASSSDLGANTGELFF; J gene: TRBJ2-2; V gene: TRBV13
CDR3 protein: CSAPLLDTQYF; J gene: TRBJ2-3; V gene: TRBV20-1
CDR3 protein: CASSLALAGATDTQYF; J gene: TRBJ2-3; V gene: TRBV5-1
CDR3 protein: CASSLWEAGANVLTF; J gene: TRBJ2-6; V gene: TRBV5-6
CDR3 protein: CASSFGQWAEAFF; J gene: TRBJ1-1; V gene: TRBV12-3/TRBV12-4
CDR3 protein: CASSLGTDQPQHF; J gene: TRBJ1-5; V gene: TRBV5-1
CDR3 protein: CASSQAGFGANTEAFF; J gene: TRBJ1-1; V gene: TRBV4-3
CDR3 protein: CASRATSGENTGELFF; J gene: TRBJ2-2; V gene: TRBV10-1
CDR3 protein: CASTSGTSVEQFF; J gene: TRBJ2-1; V gene: TRBV13